This entry lists 16 T cell receptor beta chains sequenced from one sample in a study of PD-L1 blockade in urothelial cancer. Time point noted: peripheral blood 6 weeks after treatment start. TCRdb keeps only in-frame clones here, not all; method: immunoSEQ multiplex PCR. The sample lists around 69,000 clones; 75% to 95% were seen once. The starting material was PBMCs, obtained around atezolizumab (anti-PD-L1) treatment. The receptor source for this set is a woman older than 75 with urothelial cancer.

The rearrangement links TRBV28 to TRBJ2-5; the D is unclear. The length of the CDR3 is 12 residues. Trimming took 4 bases from V and 1 from J, leaving 4 bases between them. CDR1 and CDR2 from the germline V gene are MDHEN and SYDVKM. The CDR3 nucleotides read TGTGCCAGCAGTTCGGTCCAAGAGACCCAGTACTTC. This translates into CASSSVQETQYF. Complete variable domain (other parts from reference TRBV28 and TRBJ2-5): DVKVTQSSRYLVKRTGEKVFLECVQDMDHENMFWYRQDPGLGLRLIYFSYDVKMKEKGDIPEGYSVSREKKERFSLILESASTNQTSMYLCASSSVQETQYFGPGTRLLVL.

This clone has just one count. CDR3 DNA: TGTGCCAGCAGTGAAGGGGGGACTTCAACTGAAGCTTTCTTT. This sequence encodes CASSEGGTSTEAFF. The chain combines TRBV2 with TRBJ1-1; D perhaps matches TRBD1 (5 bases). Germline V gene lookup returns CDR1 SNHLY and CDR2 FYNNEI. Trimming left V 1 base short and J 5 bases short, with 11 bases between. This CDR3 contains 14 residues.

This clone was detected once. The V and J genes are TRBV7-3 and TRBJ1-1, with 8 bases matching TRBD1. After removal of 4 bases from V and 1 base from J, the junction contained 2 bases not matched to a gene. The CDR3 totals 14 residues. The germline V gene has CDR1 SGHTA and CDR2 FQGTGA. Here the CDR3 DNA reads TGTGCCAGCAGCTCTGGGACAGGGAACACTGAAGCTTTCTTT. Translating gives CASSSGTGNTEAFF.

The chain carries TRBV4-2 and TRBJ1-3, with D unresolved. The CDR3 is 16 residues long. Germline loops: CDR1 LGHNA, CDR2 YNFKEQ. Deletions cut 3 bases from V and 0 bases from J, with 12 bases between. For the CDR3, the DNA is TGTGCCAGCAGCCAGCAGGTGGCTAACTCTGGAAACACCATATATTTT. The encoded protein is CASSQQVANSGNTIYF.

The chain employs TRBV5-1 and TRBJ2-2; 8 bases fit TRBD2. The CDR3 consists of 16 residues. With 4 bases clipped from V and 1 base from J, the junction kept 6 bases outside the gene matches. Germline CDR1 SGHRS, CDR2 YFSETQ. CDR3 sequence reads: CASSISGKGNTGELFF. The DNA for the CDR3 is TGCGCCAGCAGCATTAGCGGGAAGGGGAACACCGGGGAGCTGTTTTTT.

The rearrangement joins TRBV29-1 to TRBJ2-7; tentatively, D is TRBD1 (6 bases). V shed 5 bases and J shed 2 bases, with 13 bases lying between them. Germline V gene sequence: CDR1 SQVTM, CDR2 ANQGSEA. This CDR3 comprises 13 residues. In nucleotides, the CDR3 is TGCAGCGTTACAGGGCAGGGCACCTACGAGCAGTACTTC. This gives the protein CSVTGQGTYEQYF.

The chain carries TRBV28 and TRBJ1-2; D ambiguous. The CDR3 is 15 amino acids. Germline V gene data show CDR1 as MDHEN and CDR2 as SYDVKM. V lost 7 bases and J lost 8, with 23 bases in between. The CDR3 sequence is CASNFRGREGGGYTF. CDR3 coding DNA: TGTGCCAGCAACTTTAGAGGCCGGGAAGGAGGGGGCTACACCTTC.

The chain employs TRBV6-5 and TRBJ2-1, with 13 bases identical to TRBD2. Germline V lookup: CDR1 MNHEY, CDR2 SVGAGI. The CDR3 totals 16 residues. The trim removed 4 bases at V and 6 bases at J, leaving 6 bases unmatched. The chain's CDR3 is CASSWRTSGSINEQFF. For the CDR3, the DNA is TGTGCCAGCAGTTGGAGGACTAGCGGGAGTATCAATGAGCAGTTCTTC.

The genes are TRBV7-9 and TRBJ1-5, with D possibly being TRBD1 (5 bases). Germline CDR1 SEHNR, CDR2 FQNEAQ (reference sequence). The CDR3 loop spans 12 amino acids. Trimming removed 4 bases at V and 9 bases at J, with 10 bases between. The CDR3 protein is CASSSQERPQHF. The DNA of the CDR3 is TGTGCCAGCAGCTCACAGGAACGGCCCCAGCATTTT.

The genes are TRBV6-1 and TRBJ1-4, with D possibly being TRBD1 (5 bases). Between the trimmed V and J ends, which lost 2 bases and 2 bases, there was a span of 9 bases. Looked up from germline, CDR1 is MNHNS and CDR2 is SASEGT. The CDR3 is 15 amino acids. CDR3 sequence: CASSEMGGTNEKLFF. CDR3 DNA sequence: TGTGCCAGCAGTGAAATGGGGGGGACTAATGAAAAACTGTTTTTT.

The rearrangement links TRBV6-1 to TRBJ1-2, with D tentatively TRBD1 (5 bases). CDR1 and CDR2 (germline): MNHNS, SASEGT. Deletions cut 10 bases from V and 3 bases from J, with 12 bases between. This CDR3 spans 12 amino acids. The CDR3 DNA is TGTGCCAATACCGACAGCGACTATGGCTACACCTTC. The encoded protein is CANTDSDYGYTF.

The chain uses TRBV7-3 and TRBJ2-3; 10 positions agree with TRBD2. This CDR3 is built from 16 residues. V lost 4 bases, J lost 5 bases, and 9 bases stayed unmatched. Looked up from germline, CDR1 is SGHTA and CDR2 is FQGTGA. CDR3 DNA: TGTGCCAGCAGCTCGCGACTAGCGGGTACGGGAGATACGCAGTATTTT. It specifies CASSSRLAGTGDTQYF.

V usage is TRBV28 and J usage is TRBJ1-2, with 8 bases aligning to TRBD1. V lost 5 bases and J lost 4; bases outside the gene matches: 6. From germline, CDR1 is MDHEN and CDR2 SYDVKM. The CDR3 is 14 amino acids. The CDR3 DNA follows: TGTGCCAGCAGTGGCACAGGGGGTGGCTATGGCTACACCTTC. As protein: CASSGTGGGYGYTF.

This sequence joins TRBV7-7 and TRBJ2-2; D remains ambiguous. V lost 0 bases to trimming and J lost 1 base, with 6 bases between them. CDR1 and CDR2 (germline): SSHAT, FNYEAQ (reference sequence). The CDR3 runs 15 residues. The CDR3 loop is CASSLARGNTGELFF. In DNA form, the CDR3 reads TGTGCCAGCAGCTTAGCGAGAGGGAACACCGGGGAGCTGTTTTTT.

The CDR3 DNA sequence: TGTGCCAGTCGGGTCAGGGGGCTCAACACTGAAGCTTTCTTT. This sequence encodes CASRVRGLNTEAFF. The rearrangement uses TRBV19 and TRBJ1-1; TRBD1 matches at 8 bases. V trimming: 8 bases; J trimming: 2 bases; junction bases outside the gene matches: 7. Germline values: CDR1 LNHDA, CDR2 SQIVND (reference sequence). CDR3 length: 14 residues.

This clone was detected once. This chain connects TRBV2 to TRBJ2-1; no firm D call. CDR1 and CDR2 from the germline V gene are SNHLY and FYNNEI. V shed 6 bases and J shed 6 bases, with 18 bases lying between them. The CDR3 totals 15 residues. The CDR3 loop reads CASRKTSTDRNEQFF. The DNA of the CDR3 is TGTGCCAGCAGGAAGACTTCCACCGACCGCAATGAGCAGTTCTTC. Full variable domain (missing parts from reference TRBV2 and TRBJ2-1): EPEVTQTPSHQVTQMGQEVILRCVPISNHLYFYWYRQILGQKVEFLVSFYNNEISEKSEIFDDQFSVERPDGSNFTLKIRSTKLEDSAMYFCASRKTSTDRNEQFFGPGTRLTVL.